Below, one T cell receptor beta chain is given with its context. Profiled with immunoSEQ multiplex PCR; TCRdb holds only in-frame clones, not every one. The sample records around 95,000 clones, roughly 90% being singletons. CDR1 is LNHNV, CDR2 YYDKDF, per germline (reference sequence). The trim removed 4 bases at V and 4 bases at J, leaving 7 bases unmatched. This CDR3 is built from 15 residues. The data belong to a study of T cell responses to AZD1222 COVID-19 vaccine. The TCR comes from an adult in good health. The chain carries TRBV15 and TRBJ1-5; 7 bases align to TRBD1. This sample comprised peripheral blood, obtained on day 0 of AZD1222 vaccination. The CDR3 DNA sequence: TGTGCCACCAGCAAGGGGACAGCCGAAAATCAGCCCCAGCATTTT. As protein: CATSKGTAENQPQHF.